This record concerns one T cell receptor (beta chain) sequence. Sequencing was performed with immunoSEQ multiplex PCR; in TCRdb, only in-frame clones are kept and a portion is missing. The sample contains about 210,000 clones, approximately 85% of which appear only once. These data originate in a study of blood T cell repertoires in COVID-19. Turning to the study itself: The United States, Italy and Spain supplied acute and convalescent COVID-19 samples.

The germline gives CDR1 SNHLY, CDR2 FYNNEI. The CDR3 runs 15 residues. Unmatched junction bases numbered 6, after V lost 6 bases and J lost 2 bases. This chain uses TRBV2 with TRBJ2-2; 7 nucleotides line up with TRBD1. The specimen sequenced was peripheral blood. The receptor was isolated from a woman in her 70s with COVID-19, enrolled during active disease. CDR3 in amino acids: CASRGTVGNTGELFF. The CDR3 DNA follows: TGTGCCAGCAGGGGGACAGTGGGAAACACCGGGGAGCTGTTTTTT.